The clone carrying this TCR beta chain was picked up a small number of times. Specified time point: newly diagnosed GD, antithyroid drugs for less than 3 months. RNA from PBMCs was the source of the TCR library. Sequencing libraries for TCR beta were prepared with iRepertoire HTBI primers and Arm-PCR of CDR3 regions. One entry per CDR3 protein results from TCRdb running MiXCR on the multiplex PCR reads. The sample has hundreds of thousands of distinct CDR3 sequences; around a sixth are singletons. The sample is drawn from a study of regulatory T cells in long-lasting Graves disease. The CDR3 runs to 13 residues. Germline values: CDR1 SNHLY, CDR2 FYNNEI. With 3 bases removed from V and 2 bases from J, the gap between germline ends came to 5 bases.

This rearrangement joins TRBV2 to TRBJ2-1; D unresolved. The origin of this receptor is a female donor with Graves disease. The specimen comprised peripheral blood mononuclear cells (PBMCs), sampled at new diagnosis, from a patient treated with antithyroid drugs. This CDR3 reads CASSDRAYNEQFF. The CDR3 coding sequence is TGTGCCAGCAGTGATAGGGCCTACAATGAGCAGTTCTTC.